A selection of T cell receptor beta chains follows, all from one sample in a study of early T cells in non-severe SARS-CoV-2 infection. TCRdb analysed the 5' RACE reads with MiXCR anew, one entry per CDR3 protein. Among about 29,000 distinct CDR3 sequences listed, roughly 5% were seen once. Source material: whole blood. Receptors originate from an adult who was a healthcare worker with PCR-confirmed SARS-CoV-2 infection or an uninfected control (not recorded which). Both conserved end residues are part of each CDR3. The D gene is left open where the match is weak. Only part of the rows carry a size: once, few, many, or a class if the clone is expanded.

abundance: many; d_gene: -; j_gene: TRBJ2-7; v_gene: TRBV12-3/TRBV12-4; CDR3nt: TGTGCCAGCAGTCCCATGGTACCGGGCTCCTACGAGCAGTACTTC; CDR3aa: CASSPMVPGSYEQYF
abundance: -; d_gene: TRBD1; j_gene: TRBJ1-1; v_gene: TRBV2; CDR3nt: TGTGCCAGCACAGGACAGGGGGCTGAGAACACTGAAGCTTTCTTT; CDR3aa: CASTGQGAENTEAFF
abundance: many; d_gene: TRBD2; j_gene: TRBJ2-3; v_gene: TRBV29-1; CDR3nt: TGCAGCGTTGGGACTAGCGGCACAGATACGCAGTATTTT; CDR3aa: CSVGTSGTDTQYF
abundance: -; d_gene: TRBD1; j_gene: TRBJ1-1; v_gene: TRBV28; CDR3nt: TGTGCCAGCATTGACAGGGGCTTTAACACTGAAGCTTTCTTT; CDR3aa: CASIDRGFNTEAFF
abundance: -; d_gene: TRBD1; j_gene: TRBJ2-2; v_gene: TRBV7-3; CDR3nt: TGTGCCAGCAGCCCTACAGGGGGCACCGGGGAGCTGTTTTTT; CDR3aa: CASSPTGGTGELFF
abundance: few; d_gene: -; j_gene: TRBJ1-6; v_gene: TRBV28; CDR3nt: TGTGCCAGCAGAATACCGACAGCGGTTGGTTCACCCCTCCACTTT; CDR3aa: CASRIPTAVGSPLHF
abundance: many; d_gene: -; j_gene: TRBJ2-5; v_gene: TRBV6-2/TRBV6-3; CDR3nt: TGTGCCAGCAGTATTATACAGGGTCCGGAGACCCAGTACTTC; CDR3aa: CASSIIQGPETQYF
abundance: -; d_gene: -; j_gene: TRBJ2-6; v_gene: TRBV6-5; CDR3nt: TGTGCCAGCAGGGGAACAGGTGGGGCCAACGTCCTGACTTTC; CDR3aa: CASRGTGGANVLTF
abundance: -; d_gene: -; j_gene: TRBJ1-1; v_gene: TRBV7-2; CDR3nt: TGTGCCAGCAGCTTACCGACACCGGCGAGGGCTTTCTTT; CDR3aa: CASSLPTPARAFF
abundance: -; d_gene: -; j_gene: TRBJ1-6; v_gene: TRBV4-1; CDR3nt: TGCGCCAGCAGCCAAGAGGGGGTTGGGACCAATAATTCACCCCTCCACTTT; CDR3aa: CASSQEGVGTNNSPLHF
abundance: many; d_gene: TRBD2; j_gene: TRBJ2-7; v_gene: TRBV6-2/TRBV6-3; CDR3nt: TGTGCCAGCAGTCGGCCACTAGCGGGCTTGTACGAGCAGTACTTC; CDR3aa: CASSRPLAGLYEQYF
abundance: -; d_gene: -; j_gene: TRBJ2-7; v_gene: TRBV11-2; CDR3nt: TGTGCCAGCAGCTTAATATTACGGGACGAGCAGTACTTC; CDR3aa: CASSLILRDEQYF
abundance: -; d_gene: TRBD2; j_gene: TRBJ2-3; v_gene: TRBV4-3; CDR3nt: TGCGCCAGCAGCCAAGCCATGGCGGGGGGCTTGGATACGCAGTATTTT; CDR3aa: CASSQAMAGGLDTQYF
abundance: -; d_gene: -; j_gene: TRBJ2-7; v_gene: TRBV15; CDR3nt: TGTGCCACCAGCAGAGGGGGGACTTCCGAGCAGTACTTC; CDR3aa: CATSRGGTSEQYF
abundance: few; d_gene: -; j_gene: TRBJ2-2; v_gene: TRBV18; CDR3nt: TGTGCCAGCTCAATTGACACCGGGGAGCTGTTTTTT; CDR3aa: CASSIDTGELFF
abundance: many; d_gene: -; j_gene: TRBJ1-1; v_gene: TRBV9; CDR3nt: TGTGCCAGCAGCGTTGAGGGCGCCACTGAAGCTTTCTTT; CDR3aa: CASSVEGATEAFF
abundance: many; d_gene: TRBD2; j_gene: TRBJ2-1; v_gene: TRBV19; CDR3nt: TGTGCCAGTAGTTCCAGGACTAGCGGTAACAATGAGCAGTTCTTC; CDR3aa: CASSSRTSGNNEQFF
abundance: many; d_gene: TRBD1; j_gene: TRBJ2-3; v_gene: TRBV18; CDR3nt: TGTGCCAGCTCACCGGGACAGCCCGCAGGCACAGATACGCAGTATTTT; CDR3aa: CASSPGQPAGTDTQYF
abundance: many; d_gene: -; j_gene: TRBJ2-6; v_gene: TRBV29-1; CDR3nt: TGCAGCGTAGCAGGGAAGGTTGGGGCCAACGTCCTGACTTTC; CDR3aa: CSVAGKVGANVLTF
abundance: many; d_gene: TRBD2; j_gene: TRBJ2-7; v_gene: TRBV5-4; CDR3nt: TGTGCCAGCAGCTTGTGGGGGCGGGGGGTCGAGCAGTACTTC; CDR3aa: CASSLWGRGVEQYF
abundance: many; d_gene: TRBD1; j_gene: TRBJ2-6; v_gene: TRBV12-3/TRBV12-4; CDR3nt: TGTGCCAGCAGTTTCGGACAGGGTCCGCTTAGGGCCAACGTCCTGACTTTC; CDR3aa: CASSFGQGPLRANVLTF
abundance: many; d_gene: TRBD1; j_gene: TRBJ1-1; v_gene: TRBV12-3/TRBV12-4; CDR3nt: TGTGCCAGCAGGAAGGGACAGCAGAACACTGAAGCTTTCTTT; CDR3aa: CASRKGQQNTEAFF
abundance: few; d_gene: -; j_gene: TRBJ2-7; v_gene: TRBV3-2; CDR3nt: TGTGCCTCGGCCCTCGGGAACGAGCAGTACTTC; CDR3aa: CASALGNEQYF
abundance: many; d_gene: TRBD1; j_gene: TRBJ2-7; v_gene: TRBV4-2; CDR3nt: TGTGCCAGCAGCCACGGACAGGGGGGCTACGAGCAGTACTTC; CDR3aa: CASSHGQGGYEQYF
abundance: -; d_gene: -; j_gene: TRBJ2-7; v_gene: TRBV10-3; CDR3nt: TGTGCCATCAGTGAGTCGGAGGGGGTAGTCTACGAGCAGTACTTC; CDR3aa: CAISESEGVVYEQYF
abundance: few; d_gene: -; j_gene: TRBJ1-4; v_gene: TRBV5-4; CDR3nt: TGTGCCAGCAGCTTGGCTGGGGCTATTAATGAAAAACTGTTTTTT; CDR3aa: CASSLAGAINEKLFF
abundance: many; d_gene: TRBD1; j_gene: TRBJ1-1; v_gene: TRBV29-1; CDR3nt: TGCAGCGTTCCTAGACAGGGGTTTGACACTGAAGCTTTCTTT; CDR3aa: CSVPRQGFDTEAFF
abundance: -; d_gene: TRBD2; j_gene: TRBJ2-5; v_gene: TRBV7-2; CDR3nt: TGTGCCAGCAGCCCCCCCGGGCGGGGGCAAGAGACCCAGTACTTC; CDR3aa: CASSPPGRGQETQYF
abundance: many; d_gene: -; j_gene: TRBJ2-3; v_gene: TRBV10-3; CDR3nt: TGTGCCATCATGGGCACAGGTTTCACAGATACGCAGTATTTT; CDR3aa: CAIMGTGFTDTQYF
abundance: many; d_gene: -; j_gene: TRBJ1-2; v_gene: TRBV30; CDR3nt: TGTGCCTGGAGGCGACAGCCAGCGTACCAAAGCTATGGCTACACCTTC; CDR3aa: CAWRRQPAYQSYGYTF
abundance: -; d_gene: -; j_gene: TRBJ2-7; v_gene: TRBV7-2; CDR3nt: TGTGCCAGCAGCTTAGGGGGAGGGGGCGCATACGAGCAGTACTTC; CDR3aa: CASSLGGGGAYEQYF
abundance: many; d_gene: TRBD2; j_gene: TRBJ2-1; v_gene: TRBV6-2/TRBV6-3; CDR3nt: TGTGCCAGCAAAATAGCGGGCCTGCTGAATGAGCAGTTCTTC; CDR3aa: CASKIAGLLNEQFF